The 7 T cell receptor beta chains listed next were all sequenced from one sample in a study of tissue T cells after allogeneic stem cell transplantation. Assay: immunoSEQ multiplex PCR; the TCRdb copy retains only in-frame clones and omits some. This sample has 5,500 to 7,500 clones, with roughly 32% found just once. As to time point: mouse harvest day 14 after allogeneic transplant. The graft held 10^6 splenic CD5+ T cells and 10^7 T-cell-depleted bone marrow cells. Sequencing was performed on skin. These receptors were collected from a female BALB/c mouse given C57BL/6 T cells with graft-versus-host disease after an allogeneic hematopoietic cell transplant.

This clone was seen a few times. Genes and germline come from the mouse. Read coverage stops 1 residue before the CDR3 terminus; the germline J gene supplies the remainder. The V gene is TRBV13-2, the J gene TRBJ1-1; D is perhaps TRBD1 (5 bases). This CDR3 region has 12 residues. Deletions cut 2 bases from V and 5 bases from J, with 7 bases between. Germline V gene data show CDR1 as NNHNN and CDR2 as SYGAGS (reference sequence). CDR3: CASGDRVTEVFF. The CDR3 bases that were read are TGTGCCAGCGGTGACAGGGTGACAGAAGTCTTC.

There are a few counts of this clone. Mouse germline and gene names are used. The read terminates 1 residue before the CDR3 end, so the remaining end is supplied by the germline J gene. This chain connects TRBV12-2 to TRBJ2-5; TRBD2 matches 8 bases. Germline V lookup: CDR1 SGHLS, CDR2 HYDKME. V lost 0 bases, J lost 1 base, and 2 bases stayed unmatched. CDR3 size: 15 residues. CDR3 in amino acids: CASSLGGGDQDTQYF. The DNA read from the CDR3 is TGTGCCAGCTCTCTCGGTGGGGGGGACCAAGACACCCAGTAC.

By sample fraction, this clone is medium-sized. Mouse names are used for the genes. Partial CDR3 DNA: TGTGGTGCTAGACAGGGGGGGGCAAACACCGGGCAGCTCTAC. Translation gives CGARQGGANTGQLY. The full CDR3 sequence reads CGARQGGANTGQLYF. The chain is built from TRBV20 and TRBJ2-2, with a tentative D call TRBD1 (8 bases). The read gets to within 1 residue of the CDR3 end, and the germline J gene fills in the rest. Deletions cut 3 bases from V and 0 bases from J, with 11 bases between. Per germline, CDR1 GFQATS and CDR2 STVNSAI. CDR3 size: 15 residues.

As for this clone: Each gene name is a mouse one. The read comes to an end 1 residue before the CDR3 does, leaving the germline J gene to fill in the end. The chain recombines TRBV3 with TRBJ2-5; D is unresolved. Trimming left V 3 bases short and J 0 bases short, with 1 base between. Germline-derived CDR1 and CDR2 are SNHLY and FYNGKV (reference sequence). The CDR3 spans 12 residues. The sequenced part of the CDR3 DNA is TGTGCCAGCAGCTTTAACCAAGACACCCAGTAC. It is translated as CASSFNQDTQY. The entire CDR3 protein is CASSFNQDTQYF.

For this clone: The junction differs from germline at one of its ends, possibly a read error. Genes and germline come from the mouse. The read stops 1 residue short of the end of the CDR3; the missing end is completed from the germline J gene. The genes are TRBV29 and TRBJ2-3; weak D call: TRBD2 (6 bases). The CDR3 runs 12 residues. Per germline, CDR1 MSHET and CDR2 SYDVDS. CDR3 in amino acids: CANSFGGETLYF. The CDR3 bases that were read are TGTGCTAACAGTTTTGGGGGTGAAACGCTGTAT.

On this clone itself: Gene names are mouse gene names. From the germline J gene comes the end of the CDR3, since the read stops 1 residue before it. The V call is TRBV5, the J call TRBJ2-3; 9 bases are a match to TRBD2. CDR1 is LGHNA, CDR2 YNLKQL, per germline (reference sequence). V was pared by 2 bases and J by 0 bases, with 3 bases of the junction left unmatched. This CDR3 is 16 amino acids long. The CDR3: CASSQTGGTSAETLYF. CDR3 DNA (partial): TGTGCCAGCAGCCAAACTGGGGGGACTAGTGCAGAAACGCTGTAT.

This clone is judged medium-sized (0.01 to 0.1%). The listed genes are named as in mouse. Read coverage stops 1 residue before the CDR3 terminus; the germline J gene supplies the remainder. The V and J genes are TRBV2 and TRBJ2-5; possibly TRBD1 for D (6 bases). Germline CDR1 LGHNA, CDR2 YSYQKL. V shed 0 bases and J shed 2 bases, with 9 bases lying between them. CDR3 length equals 15 residues. The CDR3 loop is CASSQDGTLQDTQYF. The sequenced part of the CDR3 DNA is TGTGCCAGCAGCCAAGACGGGACACTCCAAGACACCCAGTAC.